This T cell receptor beta chain was sequenced during a study of blood T cell repertoires in COVID-19. Background on the study: There were acute and convalescent COVID-19 samples, and they came from the United States, Italy and Spain.

CDR1 is LNHDA and CDR2 is SQIVND in the germline V gene (reference sequence). Trimming pared 7 bases from V and 3 bases from J, leaving 9 bases between. This CDR3 has 13 amino acids. Clones were read by immunoSEQ multiplex PCR, and TCRdb kept only the in-frame ones, dropping some. The sample contains approximately 270,000 clones, about 91% of which appear only once. What was sequenced was peripheral blood. The chain carries TRBV19 and TRBJ2-2; D is ambiguous. The TCR originated in a man at least 80 years old with acute or convalescent COVID-19. CDR3 nucleotides: TGTGCCAGTAATAACAGATACACCGGGGAGCTGTTTTTT. Its protein is CASNNRYTGELFF.